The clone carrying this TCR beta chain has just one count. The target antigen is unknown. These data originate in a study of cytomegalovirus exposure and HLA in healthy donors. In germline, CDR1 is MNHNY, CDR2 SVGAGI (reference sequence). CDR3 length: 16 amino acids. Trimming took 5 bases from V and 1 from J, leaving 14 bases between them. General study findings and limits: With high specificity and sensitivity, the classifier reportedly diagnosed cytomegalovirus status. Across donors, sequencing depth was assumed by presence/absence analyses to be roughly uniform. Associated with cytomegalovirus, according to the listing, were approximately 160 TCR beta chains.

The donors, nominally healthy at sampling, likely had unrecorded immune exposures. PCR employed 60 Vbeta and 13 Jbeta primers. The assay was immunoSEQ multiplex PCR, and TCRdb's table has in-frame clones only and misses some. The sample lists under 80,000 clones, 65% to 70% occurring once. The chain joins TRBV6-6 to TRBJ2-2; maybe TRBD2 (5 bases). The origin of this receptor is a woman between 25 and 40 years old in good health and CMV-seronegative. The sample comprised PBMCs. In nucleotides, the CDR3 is TGTGCCAGCAGTAGCCGTTCGGGGAGGAACACCGGGGAGCTGTTTTTT. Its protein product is CASSSRSGRNTGELFF.